This T cell receptor (beta chain) was sequenced during a study of cytomegalovirus exposure and HLA in healthy donors. The PCR had 60 Vbeta and 13 Jbeta primers. Using immunoSEQ multiplex PCR, the repertoire was profiled, and TCRdb retains in-frame clones only, with some absent. Of more than 50,000 clones detected, about two thirds appear once; the ten largest clones hold around a fifth. The CDR3 length is 16 residues. The V gene end was trimmed by 3 bases and the J gene end by 8 bases; junction bases not matched to a gene: 12. CDR1 and CDR2 from the germline V gene are ENHRY and SYGVKD. The clonotype was recovered from a woman in her 50s in good health and CMV-seropositive. The V gene is TRBV10-3, the J gene TRBJ2-1; 8 bases map to TRBD1. The sample comprised PBMCs. This chain's CDR3 is CAISDPTGVGGDEQFF. The CDR3 DNA reads TGTGCCATCAGTGACCCGACAGGGGTAGGGGGAGATGAGCAGTTCTTC.